What follows describes a single T cell receptor (beta chain). Its antigen is as yet unknown. The entry originates in a study of T-cell memory formation after mild COVID-19. Study information: TCR clustering was largely donor specific. General study points: Pre-infection memory contained some responding clones, which suggested that cross-reactive memory had joined.

From germline, CDR1 is SGHDN and CDR2 FVKESK. The CDR3 loop spans 15 amino acids. The junction had 4 bases not matched to a gene; V was cut back by 1 base and J by 5 bases. Using its own MiXCR run on the 5' RACE reads, TCRdb lists one record per CDR3 protein. The data hold about 57,000 distinct CDR3 sequences, with 9.5% to 15% observed a single time. The rearrangement joins TRBV14 to TRBJ2-4, with 8 bases identical to TRBD1. The TCR comes from a man between 18 and 35 years old who had mild COVID-19 (a few samples of this study predate the infection). Cell type and time point are not known. Sequenced input: PBMCs or a T cell subset sorted from them (not recorded which). CDR3 sequence reads: CASSQVRGRENIQYF. The CDR3 bases are TGTGCCAGCAGCCAAGTCAGGGGGCGCGAAAACATTCAGTACTTC.